This T cell receptor (beta chain) comes out of a study of blood T cell repertoires in COVID-19. Trimming took 1 base from V and 5 from J, leaving 6 bases between them. This CDR3 has 14 amino acids. CDR1 and CDR2 from the germline V gene are LNHDA and SQIVND (reference sequence). Cohorts were assigned according to the clinical history that participants reported. Recovered status applied to Cohort 3 donors who had two consecutive negative PCRs. It also applied to those with clearance or with symptom resolution. Sequencing was performed with immunoSEQ multiplex PCR; in TCRdb, only in-frame clones are kept and a portion is missing. The sample has about 200,000 clones; approximately 90% are singletons.

The chain combines TRBV19 with TRBJ1-6; D gene ambiguous. The sequenced sample consisted of PBMCs or T cells enriched from blood (not recorded which). The sequence came from a man aged 25 to 40 who had recovered from COVID-19. DNA of the CDR3: TGTGCCAGTAGTATAGGACAAAATAATTCACCCCTCCACTTT. It translates to CASSIGQNNSPLHF.